This T cell receptor (beta chain) was sequenced during a study of shared clonotypes between healthy human individuals. The naive CD8 fraction comprised CD45RO-negative cells positively selected for CCR7 and excluded terminally differentiated effector memory CD45RA+ cells. The protocol was immunoSEQ multiplex PCR, while the TCRdb copy is restricted to in-frame clones and leaves out a portion. The sample consists of hundreds of thousands of clones, around 95% of them appearing once. Germline V lookup: CDR1 SGHAT, CDR2 FQNNGV. V was pared by 5 bases and J by 4 bases, with 10 bases of the junction left unmatched. The CDR3 contains 15 residues.

This chain connects TRBV11-2 to TRBJ2-5; 7 bases align to TRBD2. The sample taken for sequencing was naive CD8+ T cells sorted from blood. The sequence was collected from a woman in her 30s in good health. The CDR3 DNA reads TGTGCCAGCAGCCCGTCTAGCGGCGGAAGAGAGACCCAGTACTTC. Amino acids: CASSPSSGGRETQYF.